Sequencing of this TCR beta chain was carried out in a study of shared T cell receptors in the human thymus. Clones were read by immunoSEQ multiplex PCR, and TCRdb kept only the in-frame ones, dropping some. The data hold roughly 500,000 clones, with about four fifths observed a single time. From germline, CDR1 is MNHEY and CDR2 SMNVEV (reference sequence). This CDR3 contains 14 residues. Trimming pared 6 bases from V and 1 base from J, leaving 10 bases between. These data also formed part of another study, on human thymus T cells. According to that study: Donation was from healthy Finnish infants who were having corrective surgery that addressed congenital heart defects. Thymus tissue for the work was resected from patients undergoing corrective heart surgery. Usage of V and J genes appeared biased in thymic and blood repertoires.

The chain carries TRBV27 and TRBJ1-3; D is undetermined. The sequenced sample was thymocytes. The source is a boy in the first two years of life with a congenital heart defect. This chain's CDR3 is CASRGEVSGNTIYF. The CDR3 coding sequence is TGTGCCAGCAGGGGAGAGGTATCTGGAAACACCATATATTTT.